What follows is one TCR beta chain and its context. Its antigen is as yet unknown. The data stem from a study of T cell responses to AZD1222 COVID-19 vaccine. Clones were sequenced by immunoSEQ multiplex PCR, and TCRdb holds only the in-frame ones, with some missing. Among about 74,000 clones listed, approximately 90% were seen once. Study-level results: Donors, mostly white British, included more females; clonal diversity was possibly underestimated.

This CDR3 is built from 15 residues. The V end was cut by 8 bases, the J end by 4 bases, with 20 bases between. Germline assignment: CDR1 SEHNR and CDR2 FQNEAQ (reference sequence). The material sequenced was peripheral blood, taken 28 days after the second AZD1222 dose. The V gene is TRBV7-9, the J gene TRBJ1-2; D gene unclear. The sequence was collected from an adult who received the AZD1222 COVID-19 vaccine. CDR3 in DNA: TGTGCCAGCTCTCTATTGAGGGATACTGTCTATGGCTACACCTTC. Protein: CASSLLRDTVYGYTF.